This TCR beta chain was profiled in a study of identical twins' blood T cells. Study-level points and caveats: Twins reportedly had markedly more similar V usage than unrelated donors, even among out-of-frame TCRbeta clonotypes.

As concerns this clonotype: The antigen remains undetermined.

Libraries were made from RNA as TCR cDNA, using a modified protocol. Each CDR3 protein is one row after TCRdb ran MiXCR on the 5' RACE reads. Found here are fewer than 450,000 distinct CDR3 sequences, roughly 28% of them singletons; the top ten hold 6.1%. Between the trimmed V and J ends, which lost 1 base and 1 base, there was a span of 8 bases. Per the germline V gene, CDR1 is SEHNR and CDR2 is FQNEAQ (reference sequence). CDR3 length: 15 residues. The sequence came from a woman between 18 and 49 years old in good health. V usage is TRBV7-9 and J usage is TRBJ1-5; D remains ambiguous. Sequencing was done on a sample of PBMCs. Written as DNA, the CDR3 is TGTGCCAGCAGCTTAGGGGTGACAAGCAATCAGCCCCAGCATTTT. Amino acids: CASSLGVTSNQPQHF.